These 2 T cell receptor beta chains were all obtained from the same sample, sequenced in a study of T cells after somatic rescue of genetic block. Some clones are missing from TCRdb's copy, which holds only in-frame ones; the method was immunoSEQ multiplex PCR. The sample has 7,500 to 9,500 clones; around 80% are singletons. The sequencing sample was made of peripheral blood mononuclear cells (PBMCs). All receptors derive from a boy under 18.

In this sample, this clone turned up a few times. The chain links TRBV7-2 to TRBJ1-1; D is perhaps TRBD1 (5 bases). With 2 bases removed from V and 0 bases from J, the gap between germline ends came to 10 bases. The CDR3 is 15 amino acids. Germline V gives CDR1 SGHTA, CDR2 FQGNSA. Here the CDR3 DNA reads TGTGCCAGCAGCTTAAGGTGGGGGATGAACACTGAAGCTTTCTTT. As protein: CASSLRWGMNTEAFF. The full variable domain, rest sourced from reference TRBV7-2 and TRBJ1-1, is GAGVSQSPSNKVTEKGKDVELRCDPISGHTALYWYRQSLGQGLEFLIYFQGNSAPDKSGLPSDRFSAERTGGSVSTLTIQRTQQEDSAVYLCASSLRWGMNTEAFFGQGTRLTVV.

CDR3 DNA: TGTGCCAGCAGTTCACCCGGGACAGTCTACGAGCAGTACTTC. Its translation is CASSSPGTVYEQYF. The chain is built from TRBV28 and TRBJ2-7; 7 nucleotides line up with TRBD1. The length of the CDR3 is 14 residues. From germline, CDR1 is MDHEN and CDR2 SYDVKM. The V gene end was trimmed by 4 bases and the J gene end by 3 bases; junction bases not matched to a gene: 6. Together with reference TRBV28 and TRBJ2-7, the CDR3 gives the full variable domain: DVKVTQSSRYLVKRTGEKVFLECVQDMDHENMFWYRQDPGLGLRLIYFSYDVKMKEKGDIPEGYSVSREKKERFSLILESASTNQTSMYLCASSSPGTVYEQYFGPGTRLTVT.